The entry that follows covers one T cell receptor beta chain sequence. Its specificity is unknown. Cells designated naive CD8 were CD45RO-negative and were positively selected for CCR7, with terminally differentiated effector memory CD45RA+ cells excluded. Each replicate PCR on the sorted subsets used about 220 ng DNA (approximately 33,000 T cell genomes). The table came from immunoSEQ multiplex PCR; TCRdb's copy has only in-frame clones and leaves some out. The sample lists about 1,900,000 clones, approximately 95% occurring once. The data were taken from a study of shared clonotypes between healthy human individuals. Regarding the study as a whole: Clonotype sharing among the donors was expected to vary with sequencing depth. Generally, estimated richness proved larger in naive subsets than it did in memory subsets.

Germline V gives CDR1 SQVTM, CDR2 ANQGSEA. The CDR3 is made up of 13 amino acids. After removal of 2 bases from V and 5 bases from J, the junction contained 5 bases not matched to a gene. This clonotype was sampled from a man between 18 and 29 years old in good health. The chain links TRBV29-1 to TRBJ2-7; 8 bases align to TRBD1. Sequenced sample: naive CD8+ T cells sorted from blood. CDR3 sequence reads: CSVEPQGANEQYF. In nucleotides, the CDR3 is TGCAGCGTTGAACCCCAGGGGGCTAACGAGCAGTACTTC.